Below, 17 T cell receptor beta chains from the same sample are listed, as sequenced in a study of CD8+CD57+ T cells in acquired aplastic anemia. Genomic DNA was employed as the template in profiling TCR beta VDJ and CDR3. TCRdb called the reads again in MiXCR, with one record for every CDR3 protein. Of 200,000 or so distinct CDR3 sequences listed, 60% to 80% were seen once; the top ten hold roughly 61%. The sequenced patients had an expansion of CD8+CD57+ cells seen by flow cytometry. The sample comprised sorted CD4+, CD8+, or CD8+CD57+ T cells (not recorded which) from PBMCs. Receptors originate from a human donor with aplastic anemia.

This rearrangement joins TRBV7-9 to TRBJ2-7; 7 bases are shared with TRBD1. Germline-derived CDR1 and CDR2 are SEHNR and FQNEAQ (reference sequence). This CDR3 region has 17 residues. V lost 2 bases to trimming and J lost 0 bases; unmatched junction nucleotides: 10. The CDR3 DNA is TGTGCCAGCAGCTTAACGTCTGGTACAGGGGTCTCCTACGAGCAGTACTTC. It encodes CASSLTSGTGVSYEQYF.

This clonotype was recorded many times. This chain joins TRBV5-6 and TRBJ2-3; no reliable D call. The CDR3 is 15 amino acids. The V end lost 1 base, the J end lost 5 bases, and 14 bases lay between the germline ends. Germline values: CDR1 SGHDT, CDR2 YYEEEE. The CDR3 sequence is CASSLKATRGDTQYF. CDR3 in DNA: TGTGCCAGCAGCTTGAAGGCTACCAGAGGAGATACGCAGTATTTT.

The chain joins TRBV6-2 or TRBV6-3 to TRBJ2-7; 9 bases are a match to TRBD1. The CDR3 contains 14 residues. Germline-derived CDR1 and CDR2 are MNHEY and SVGEGT. The J segment lost 6 bases and the V segment lost 2 bases, leaving 5 bases of the junction unmatched. The CDR3 is CASSYGPTGGEQYF. In nucleotides, the CDR3 is TGTGCCAGCAGTTACGGACCGACAGGGGGCGAGCAGTACTTC.

The J gene is TRBJ2-7, the V gene TRBV20-1; 8 bases align to TRBD1. There are 15 residues in the CDR3. Per the germline V gene, CDR1 is DFQATT and CDR2 is SNEGSKA (reference sequence). The V segment lost 5 bases and the J segment 0 bases; nucleotides outside the gene matches: 9. The CDR3 sequence is CSAGRPGQVSYEQYF. The CDR3 bases are TGCAGTGCTGGGAGACCGGGACAGGTCTCCTACGAGCAGTACTTC.

The table lists this clonotype with many counts. The V and J genes are TRBV25-1 and TRBJ1-6; weak D call: TRBD1 (5 bases). The CDR3 contains 13 residues. CDR1 and CDR2 (germline): MGHDK, SYGVNS. The V end lost 9 bases, the J end lost 5 bases, and 11 bases lay between the germline ends. The CDR3 DNA reads TGTGCCAGTTCGGGGACGGATAATTCACCCCTCCACTTT. Encoded protein: CASSGTDNSPLHF.

The chain joins TRBV15 to TRBJ2-7; 9 bases match TRBD1. V gave up 10 bases and J gave up 7 bases; unmatched junction bases: 17. The CDR3 loop spans 15 amino acids. Germline loops: CDR1 LNHNV, CDR2 YYDKDF (reference sequence). CDR3 residues: CASSPRDRDTGEQYF. CDR3 DNA sequence: TGTGCCAGCTCCCCCCGGGACAGGGACACCGGGGAGCAGTACTTC.

This clonotype was detected once. The chain has TRBV20-1 and TRBJ1-5, with 7 positions matching TRBD1. V was pared by 3 bases and J by 3 bases, with 2 bases of the junction left unmatched. The CDR3 runs to 13 residues. Germline values: CDR1 DFQATT, CDR2 SNEGSKA (reference sequence). The CDR3 DNA reads as TGCAGTGCTAGCGGGACAGTCAATCAGCCCCAGCATTTT. It is translated as CSASGTVNQPQHF.

The chain combines TRBV4-3 with TRBJ1-6; D is unresolved. V lost 1 base to trimming and J lost 15 bases, with 16 bases between them. Germline CDR1 is LGHNA and CDR2 is YSLEER. The length of the CDR3 is 14 residues. Here the CDR3 reads CASSQVPFLMFLHF. The CDR3 bases are TGCGCCAGCAGCCAAGTGCCATTTCTTATGTTCCTCCACTTT.

Regarding this clonotype: The junction departs from germline at one end; a sequencing error may be responsible. CDR3 nucleotide sequence: TGTGCCAGCGGGGGGGACAACAATGAGCAGCTCTTC. It is translated as CASGGDNNEQLF. This chain connects TRBV6-4 to TRBJ2-1; possibly TRBD2 for D (7 bases). The CDR3 runs 12 residues. CDR1 MRHNA and CDR2 SNTAGT come from the germline V gene.

This clonotype was detected a few times. The rearrangement joins TRBV20-1 to TRBJ1-2; no firm D call. V was clipped by 0 bases and J by 4 bases, with 15 bases between them. There are 15 residues in the CDR3. The germline V gene has CDR1 DFQATT and CDR2 SNEGSKA (reference sequence). DNA for the CDR3: TGCAGTGCTAGAGATCGGGAGGCAGCCACCTATGGCTACACCTTC. This translates into CSARDREAATYGYTF.

The V gene is TRBV15, the J gene TRBJ1-5, with TRBD1 matching over 8 bases. This CDR3 region has 15 residues. Germline V gene sequence: CDR1 LNHNV, CDR2 YYDKDF (reference sequence). With 4 bases clipped from V and 7 bases from J, the junction kept 9 bases outside the gene matches. In nucleotides, the CDR3 is TGTGCCACCAGCAAAGCGGGACAGGAGGACCAGCCCCAGCATTTT. Residues: CATSKAGQEDQPQHF.

Written as DNA, the CDR3 is TGCGCCAGCAGCCCGGCGCCAGGGGACTCCTACGAGCAGTACTTC. Amino acid sequence: CASSPAPGDSYEQYF. V usage is TRBV5-1 and J usage is TRBJ2-7, with a tentative D call TRBD1 (6 bases). V dropped 4 bases and J dropped 0 bases, with 14 bases sitting between them. Germline-derived CDR1 and CDR2 are SGHRS and YFSETQ. CDR3 length equals 15 residues.

This clonotype came up a few times. The chain joins TRBV7-6 to TRBJ2-1, with 10 bases fitting TRBD2. J lost 8 bases, V lost 5 bases, and 9 bases had no gene match. Germline loops: CDR1 SGHVS, CDR2 FNYEAQ. The CDR3 loop spans 15 amino acids. The CDR3 region has the DNA TGTGCCAGCAGCCCGTGGGCTAGCGGGAGCGATGAGCAGTTCTTC. Translating gives CASSPWASGSDEQFF.

CDR3 residues: CASSLGYGETQYF. CDR3 sequence (DNA): TGTGCCAGCAGCTTGGGCTACGGGGAGACCCAGTACTTC. V gene TRBV7-2 combines with J gene TRBJ2-5; D gene ambiguous. The V end was cut by 3 bases, the J end by 5 bases, with 10 bases between. Germline V CDR1 and CDR2: SGHTA, FQGNSA. The CDR3 contains 13 residues.

Points on this clonotype: Given the absence of the conserved phenylalanine or tryptophan at the CDR3 end, a read error is likely. The DNA is omitted, as the CDR3 cannot be located on it reliably, and the CDR3 follows TCRdb's listing. The chain links TRBV6-5 to TRBJ2-3; TRBD1 is the table's D call, not checked against the DNA. Germline V CDR1 and CDR2: MNHEY, SVGAGI. The CDR3 is 8 residues long, ends included. The CDR3 sequence: CASSYVRG.

This chain uses TRBV7-8 with TRBJ1-1; D unclear. The CDR3 is 13 amino acids. The ends were cut back, 3 bases at V and 4 bases at J, with 9 bases in the middle. Germline CDR1 reads SGHVS; CDR2 reads FQNEAQ. CDR3 sequence: CASSFKAGTEAFF. The CDR3 DNA reads as TGTGCCAGCAGCTTCAAGGCTGGCACTGAAGCTTTCTTT.

V gene TRBV9 combines with J gene TRBJ1-3; D perhaps matches TRBD1 (5 bases). This CDR3 has 15 amino acids. Germline CDR1 is SGDLS and CDR2 is YYNGEE. Trimming removed 0 bases at V and 2 bases at J, with 9 bases between. CDR3 bases: TGTGCCAGCAGCGTAGCAGGGTATACTGGAAACACCATATATTTT. It yields the protein CASSVAGYTGNTIYF.